Given below is one T cell receptor beta chain in context. This entry belongs to a study of blood T cell repertoires in COVID-19. This table comes from immunoSEQ multiplex PCR, and its TCRdb copy is limited to in-frame clones, with some not included. This table holds roughly 40,000 clones, more than 70% found once. The sequence derives from a man aged 65 to 85 with acute or convalescent COVID-19. Sequencing was carried out using peripheral blood.

CDR3 in amino acids: CASSPVKGDSPLHF. The CDR3 region has the DNA TGTGCCAGCTCACCGGTGAAGGGGGATTCACCCCTCCACTTT. The chain carries TRBV18 and TRBJ1-6, with D possibly matching TRBD1 (6 bases). This CDR3 has 14 amino acids. Germline V gives CDR1 KGHSH, CDR2 LQKENI. Trimming stripped 3 bases from V and 8 bases from J, with 11 bases between.